The 15 T cell receptor beta chains below were found in one sample sequenced in a study of molecular identifiers for immune sequencing clone quantification. TCRdb called the PCR reads again in MiXCR, with one record for every CDR3 protein. The sample holds 300,000 to 400,000 distinct CDR3 sequences; roughly a quarter are singletons and the top ten take 0.65% to 0.95%. Sequenced material: naive CD8+ T cells from blood, with Jurkat cell RNA spiked in. Subset given: FACS-sorted CD8+CD4-CCR7+CD45RA+ naive T cells. The receptors come from a human donor in good health. Some libraries in this study had Jurkat cell RNA spiked in.

The chain combines TRBV20-1 with TRBJ2-7; TRBD2 matches at 7 bases. The CDR3 runs to 14 residues. Germline V gene lookup returns CDR1 DFQATT and CDR2 SNEGSKA (reference sequence). V shed 4 bases, J shed 4 bases, and the junction held 10 bases outside the gene matches. The CDR3 reads CSATPRGRGYEQYF. CDR3 coding DNA: TGCAGTGCTACCCCCCGCGGGAGAGGGTACGAGCAGTACTTC.

This clonotype was seen a few times. This chain joins TRBV19 and TRBJ2-5; the match to TRBD1 covers 11 bases. The CDR3 has 15 amino acids. Germline V gene lookup returns CDR1 LNHDA and CDR2 SQIVND (reference sequence). V lost 3 bases to trimming and J lost 4 bases; unmatched junction nucleotides: 4. CDR3 sequence reads: CASSMGQGVGETQYF. CDR3 nucleotide sequence: TGTGCCAGTAGTATGGGACAGGGGGTCGGAGAGACCCAGTACTTC.

The chain is built from TRBV27 and TRBJ2-7; 12 nucleotides line up with TRBD2. In germline, CDR1 is MNHEY, CDR2 SMNVEV (reference sequence). There are 15 residues in the CDR3. V shed 5 bases, J shed 3 bases, and the junction held 5 bases outside the gene matches. The CDR3 DNA sequence: TGTGCCAGCAGTCGGGCGGGACTAGCGGGCTACGAGCAGTACTTC. It yields the protein CASSRAGLAGYEQYF.

The V and J genes are TRBV19 and TRBJ2-1; 8 bases are a match to TRBD2. CDR1 LNHDA and CDR2 SQIVND come from the germline V gene (reference sequence). J lost 4 bases, V lost 10 bases, and 6 bases had no gene match. CDR3 length: 13 amino acids. CDR3 nucleotide sequence: TGTGCCACCCTAGCGGGTCTTTACAATGAGCAGTTCTTC. It translates to CATLAGLYNEQFF.

Details on this clonotype: At one boundary the junction diverges from the germline segment, which might be a read error. V and J are TRBV7-6 and TRBJ2-6; D may match TRBD1 or TRBD2 (6 bases each). CDR3 length: 18 residues. The germline V gene has CDR1 SGHVS and CDR2 FNYEAQ. The chain's CDR3 is CASSLEGGALSGANVLAF. CDR3 coding DNA: TGTGCCAGCAGCTTAGAGGGGGGTGCGCTGTCTGGGGCCAACGTCCTGGCTTTC. The full variable domain, rest sourced from reference TRBV7-6 and TRBJ2-6, is GAGVSQSPRYKVTKRGQDVALRCDPISGHVSLYWYRQALGQGPEFLTYFNYEAQQDKSGLPNDRFSAERPEGSISTLTIQRTEQRDSAMYRCASSLEGGALSGANVLAFGAGSRLTVL.

The chain uses TRBV5-6 and TRBJ2-5; possible D gene TRBD2, 6 bases. The CDR3 runs to 16 residues. Germline CDR1 is SGHDT and CDR2 is YYEEEE. V was shortened by 3 bases and J by 1 base, with 16 bases between the two germline ends. CDR3: CASSSWASVVQETQYF. Here the CDR3 DNA reads TGTGCCAGCAGCTCCTGGGCTAGCGTGGTCCAAGAGACCCAGTACTTC.

This clonotype was found a few times. The chain employs TRBV10-1 and TRBJ2-1; D is undetermined. Per the germline V gene, CDR1 is WNHNN and CDR2 is SYGVQD (reference sequence). Trimming took off 8 bases at V and 5 bases at J, with 13 bases between the two ends. CDR3 length equals 13 residues. The CDR3 coding sequence is TGCGCCAGCGGATCCGGGTTTCACAATGAGCAGTTCTTC. Translated: CASGSGFHNEQFF.

The chain employs TRBV7-9 and TRBJ1-5; 9 bases are a match to TRBD1. V was clipped by 3 bases and J by 0 bases; unmatched bases: 15. Per germline, CDR1 SEHNR and CDR2 FQNEAQ (reference sequence). This CDR3 has 20 amino acids. In DNA form, the CDR3 reads TGTGCCAGCAGCTTCAATCCGGGACAGGGCCCTTTTTATAGCAATCAGCCCCAGCATTTT. Translation gives CASSFNPGQGPFYSNQPQHF.

This clonotype was detected many times. The chain has TRBV9 and TRBJ2-5; 7 bases line up with TRBD2. V shed 3 bases and J 0 bases; nucleotides not matched to a gene: 2. The germline gives CDR1 SGDLS, CDR2 YYNGEE. The CDR3 is 14 amino acids. The CDR3: CASSGAGNQETQYF. The CDR3 nucleotides are TGTGCCAGCAGCGGAGCGGGGAACCAAGAGACCCAGTACTTC. Supplemented by reference TRBV9 and TRBJ2-5, the full variable domain reads DSGVTQTPKHLITATGQRVTLRCSPRSGDLSVYWYQQSLDQGLQFLIQYYNGEERAKGNILERFSAQQFPDLHSELNLSSLELGDSALYFCASSGAGNQETQYFGPGTRLLVL.

The sample holds a few counts of this clonotype. V gene TRBV6-2 or TRBV6-3 combines with J gene TRBJ2-2, with D unclear. V lost 6 bases and J 3 bases, leaving 8 bases between the germline ends. The CDR3 sequence is 13 residues long. Looked up from germline, CDR1 is MNHEY and CDR2 is SVGEGT. CDR3 loop: CASSYRDTGELFF. The CDR3 DNA reads as TGTGCCAGCAGCTATCGAGACACCGGGGAGCTGTTTTTT.

This clonotype was picked up many times. The chain has TRBV28 and TRBJ1-3; D unresolved. The ends were cut back, 2 bases at V and 4 bases at J, with 18 bases in the middle. Germline V gene data show CDR1 as MDHEN and CDR2 as SYDVKM. This CDR3 has 17 residues. The CDR3 sequence: CASSLLALGSSGNTIYF. The CDR3 DNA sequence: TGTGCCAGCAGTTTACTCGCCTTAGGGTCTTCCGGAAACACCATATATTTT.

This clonotype was seen a few times. The chain uses TRBV11-3 and TRBJ2-5; maybe TRBD1 (6 bases). V was trimmed by 3 bases and J by 7 bases, leaving 18 bases between them. Germline V gives CDR1 SGHNT, CDR2 YENEEA. This CDR3 comprises 15 residues. This CDR3 reads CASSLDNREGGTQYF. CDR3 DNA: TGTGCCAGCAGCTTGGATAACAGGGAAGGGGGGACCCAGTACTTC.

The sample holds many counts of this clonotype. This chain connects TRBV29-1 to TRBJ2-7; D call uncertain. The germline CDR1 and CDR2 sequences are SQVTM and ANQGSEA. Trimming left V 2 bases short and J 4 bases short, with 12 bases between. The CDR3 extends over 13 amino acids. The CDR3 protein is CSVESGRRYEQYF. CDR3 DNA sequence: TGCAGCGTTGAAAGTGGGCGGAGATACGAGCAGTACTTC.

V usage is TRBV11-1 and J usage is TRBJ2-6; D not certain. Germline V gene lookup returns CDR1 SGHAT and CDR2 FQDESV (reference sequence). The CDR3 runs to 11 residues. V lost 7 bases and J 4 bases, leaving 2 bases between the germline ends. For the CDR3, the DNA is TGTGCCAGCAACGGGGCCAACGTCCTGACTTTC. It yields the protein CASNGANVLTF.

This clonotype was seen more than once but under ten times. The genes are TRBV5-6 and TRBJ2-3, with D unresolved. The CDR3 has 12 residues. In germline, CDR1 is SGHDT, CDR2 YYEEEE. V lost 4 bases and J lost 2, with 5 bases in between. CDR3 in amino acids: CASSRVTDTQYF. CDR3 coding DNA: TGTGCCAGCAGCAGAGTCACAGATACGCAGTATTTT.